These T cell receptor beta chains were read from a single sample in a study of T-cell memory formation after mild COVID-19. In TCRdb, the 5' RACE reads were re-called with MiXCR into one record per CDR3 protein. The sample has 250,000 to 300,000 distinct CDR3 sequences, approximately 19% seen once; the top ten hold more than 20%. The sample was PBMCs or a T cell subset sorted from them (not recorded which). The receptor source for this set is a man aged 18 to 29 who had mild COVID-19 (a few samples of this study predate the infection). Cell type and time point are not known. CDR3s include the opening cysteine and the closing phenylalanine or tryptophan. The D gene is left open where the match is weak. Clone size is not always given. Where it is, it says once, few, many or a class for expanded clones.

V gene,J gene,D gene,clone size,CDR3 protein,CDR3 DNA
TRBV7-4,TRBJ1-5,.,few,CASSPGVGGASNQPQHF,TGTGCCAGCAGCCCGGGGGTGGGAGGGGCCAGCAATCAGCCCCAGCATTTT
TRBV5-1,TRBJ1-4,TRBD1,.,CASSLGQGNEKLFF,TGCGCCAGCAGCCTCGGACAGGGGAATGAAAAACTGTTTTTT
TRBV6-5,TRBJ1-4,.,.,CASSWNPATNEKLFF,TGTGCCAGCAGTTGGAATCCTGCAACTAATGAAAAACTGTTTTTT
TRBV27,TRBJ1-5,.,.,CASSESVNQPQHF,TGTGCCAGCAGTGAGTCAGTCAATCAGCCCCAGCATTTT
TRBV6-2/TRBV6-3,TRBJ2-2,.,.,CASSYSGYPANTGELFF,TGTGCCAGCAGTTACTCGGGATATCCGGCGAACACCGGGGAGCTGTTTTTT
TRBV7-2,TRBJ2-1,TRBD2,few,CASSPGLAGGMNEQFF,TGTGCCAGCAGCCCCGGGCTAGCGGGGGGGATGAATGAGCAGTTCTTC
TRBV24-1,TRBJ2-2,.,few,CATSDSSLGGDTGELFF,TGTGCCACCAGTGATAGTAGTTTGGGGGGTGACACCGGGGAGCTGTTTTTT
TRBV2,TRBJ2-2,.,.,CASSDQSKGALFF,TGTGCCAGCAGTGATCAGTCCAAGGGCGCGCTGTTTTTT
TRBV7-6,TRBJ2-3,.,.,CASSLAGTGDTQYF,TGTGCCAGCAGCTTAGCTGGAACCGGGGATACGCAGTATTTT
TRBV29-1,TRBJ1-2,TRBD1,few,CSATGTDANYGYTF,TGCAGCGCTACCGGGACAGATGCTAACTATGGCTACACCTTC
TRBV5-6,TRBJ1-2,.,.,CASSHLEGERNYGYTF,TGTGCCAGCAGTCATCTGGAGGGGGAACGCAACTATGGCTACACCTTC
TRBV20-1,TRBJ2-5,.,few,CSARAGRLQETQYF,TGCAGTGCTAGAGCGGGACGGCTCCAAGAGACCCAGTACTTC
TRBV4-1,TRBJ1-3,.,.,CASSLDAGGNTIYF,TGCGCCAGCAGCTTAGACGCGGGCGGAAACACCATATATTTT
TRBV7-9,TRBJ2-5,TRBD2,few,CASSLNSGYPHF,TGTGCCAGCAGCCTAAATAGCGGGTACCCTCACTTC
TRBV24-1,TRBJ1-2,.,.,CATSDEYYGYTF,TGTGCCACCAGTGATGAATACTATGGCTACACCTTC
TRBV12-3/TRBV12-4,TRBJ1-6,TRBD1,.,CATHPLGRGNSPLHF,TGTGCCACCCACCCCTTGGGCAGGGGGAATTCACCCCTCCACTTT
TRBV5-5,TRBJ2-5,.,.,CASSLGVSRDSQETQYF,TGTGCCAGCAGCTTGGGGGTGAGCAGGGATTCGCAAGAGACCCAGTACTTC
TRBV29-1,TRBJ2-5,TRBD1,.,CSAGTGQETQYF,TGCAGCGCCGGGACAGGTCAAGAGACCCAGTACTTC
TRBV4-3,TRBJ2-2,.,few,CASSHLGASTGELFF,TGCGCCAGCAGCCACCTAGGGGCGAGCACCGGGGAGCTGTTTTTT
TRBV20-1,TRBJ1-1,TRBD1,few,CSASGQVHTEAFF,TGCAGTGCTAGTGGACAGGTCCACACTGAAGCTTTCTTT
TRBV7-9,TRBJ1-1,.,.,CASSLRENTEAFF,TGTGCCAGCAGCTTACGGGAAAACACTGAAGCTTTCTTT
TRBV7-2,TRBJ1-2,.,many,CASSLTAFTGYTF,TGTGCCAGCAGCTTAACGGCGTTCACTGGCTACACCTTC
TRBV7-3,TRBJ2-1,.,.,CASSFISGGPSEQFF,TGTGCCAGCAGCTTCATTTCGGGGGGCCCCTCGGAGCAGTTCTTC